Presented here are 10 T cell receptor beta chains from one specimen sequenced in a study of CD8+ T cells in alopecia areata. Documented treatment: oral pan-JAK inhibitor, 5-10 mg twice daily. RNA, once extracted, was reverse transcribed into cDNA for use as the sequencing template. Only in-frame clones appear in the TCRdb table, and some are missing; sequencing was by immunoSEQ multiplex PCR. This sample has 150,000 to 200,000 clones, with approximately 59% found just once. This specimen was CD4+ T cells sorted from blood, taken at approximately week 60, from a patient treated with tofacitinib. All receptors derive from a human donor with alopecia areata.

This clone has only a few counts. Other nucleotide sequences in the sample specify the same CDR3. The gene calls are TRBV7-3 and TRBJ2-2, with D unclear. The CDR3 extends over 12 amino acids. The germline V and J ends were trimmed by 3 bases and 2 bases, with 1 base remaining between them. Germline V gene lookup returns CDR1 SGHTA and CDR2 FQGTGA. CDR3 residues: CASSFNTGELFF. Here the CDR3 DNA reads TGTGCCAGCAGCTTTAACACCGGGGAGCTGTTTTTT. The variable domain in full, completed from reference TRBV7-3 and TRBJ2-2, reads GAGVSQTPSNKVTEKGKYVELRCDPISGHTALYWYRQSLGQGPEFLIYFQGTGAADDSGLPNDRFFAVRPEGSVSTLKIQRTERGDSAVYLCASSFNTGELFFGEGSRLTVL.

The chain has TRBV7-9 and TRBJ2-2; weak D call: TRBD1 (6 bases). Trimming left V 5 bases short and J 1 base short, with 14 bases between. The CDR3 is 16 amino acids. Looked up from germline, CDR1 is SEHNR and CDR2 is FQNEAQ (reference sequence). This CDR3 reads CASSPQGFVNTGELFF. CDR3 in DNA: TGTGCCAGCAGCCCCCAGGGGTTTGTGAACACCGGGGAGCTGTTTTTT.

V gene TRBV15 combines with J gene TRBJ2-5; D is unclear. Germline CDR1 reads LNHNV; CDR2 reads YYDKDF (reference sequence). The ends were cut back, 2 bases at V and 0 bases at J, with 13 bases in the middle. There are 16 residues in the CDR3. The CDR3 DNA is TGTGCCACCAGCAGAAGTGAACGAACATACCAAGAGACCCAGTACTTC. This translates into CATSRSERTYQETQYF.

This chain links TRBV4-1 with TRBJ2-2; a possible D gene is TRBD2 (5 bases). The CDR3 covers 14 residues. Germline assignment: CDR1 MGHRA and CDR2 YSYEKL. V gave up 0 bases and J gave up 5 bases, with 7 bases separating them. This CDR3 is CASSQEAVTGELFF. In DNA, the CDR3 is TGCGCCAGCAGCCAAGAAGCGGTAACCGGGGAGCTGTTTTTT.

The gene calls are TRBV30 and TRBJ1-2; 7 nucleotides match TRBD1. The V and J ends lost 4 bases and 2 bases, in that order; junction bases with no gene match: 10. Germline V gene sequence: CDR1 GTSNPN, CDR2 SVGIG (reference sequence). The CDR3 has 15 residues. For the CDR3, the DNA is TGTGCCTGGAAGGGGGCCATATGGGGAAACTATGGCTACACCTTC. It yields the protein CAWKGAIWGNYGYTF.

The CDR3 DNA reads TGTGCCAGCAGCTTAGCTTCAGGGAGCCAAGAGACCCAGTACTTC. Encoded protein: CASSLASGSQETQYF. V gene TRBV7-9 combines with J gene TRBJ2-5; TRBD1 or TRBD2 may be the D gene (5 bases each). Germline V CDR1 and CDR2: SEHNR, FQNEAQ (reference sequence). V was pared by 0 bases and J by 1 base, with 9 bases between. The CDR3 covers 15 residues.

This clone was picked up one time. The rearrangement uses TRBV29-1 and TRBJ2-5; no reliable D call. From germline, CDR1 is SQVTM and CDR2 ANQGSEA. Trimming cost V 7 bases and J 5 bases, with 8 bases left between them. The CDR3 loop spans 10 amino acids. CDR3 in amino acids: CSGFLETQYF. CDR3 DNA: TGCAGCGGGTTTTTGGAGACCCAGTACTTC.

This clone has a handful of counts. The chain is built from TRBV7-9 and TRBJ2-5, with TRBD1 as a possible D gene (7 bases). CDR3 length equals 15 residues. The germline V gene has CDR1 SEHNR and CDR2 FQNEAQ (reference sequence). Trimming removed 5 bases from V and 5 bases from J, with 18 bases in between. The CDR3 coding sequence is TGTGCCAGCAGCCCAAGTGAGGGGGCGGGGGAGACCCAGTACTTC. Its translation is CASSPSEGAGETQYF. Drawing the rest from reference TRBV7-9 and TRBJ2-5, the complete variable domain is DTGVSQNPRHKITKRGQNVTFRCDPISEHNRLYWYRQTLGQGPEFLTYFQNEAQLEKSRLLSDRFSAERPKGSFSTLEIQRTEQGDSAMYLCASSPSEGAGETQYFGPGTRLLVL.

This clone was observed a handful of times. The chain combines TRBV15 with TRBJ2-5; D gene ambiguous. Trimming pared 3 bases from V and 0 bases from J, leaving 5 bases between. CDR3 length: 13 residues. CDR1 and CDR2 from the germline V gene are LNHNV and YYDKDF (reference sequence). CDR3 nucleotide sequence: TGTGCCACCAGCAGTAGGTACCAAGAGACCCAGTACTTC. This translates into CATSSRYQETQYF.

V and J are TRBV6-5 and TRBJ1-6; D not resolved. Germline V gene data show CDR1 as MNHEY and CDR2 as SVGAGI. The CDR3 contains 9 residues. V lost 6 bases, J lost 10 bases, and 1 base lay in between. The CDR3 reads CASRSPLHF. As DNA, the CDR3 is TGTGCCAGCAGATCACCCCTCCACTTT.